A selection of T cell receptor beta chains follows, all from one sample in a study of blood T cell repertoires in COVID-19. Clones were read by immunoSEQ multiplex PCR, and TCRdb kept only the in-frame ones, dropping some. Counted here are about 330,000 clones, roughly 86% occurring once; the ten biggest clones make up 5.3%. Sequenced input: PBMCs or T cells enriched from blood (not recorded which). Receptors originate from a woman aged 30 to 39 who had recovered from COVID-19. Each CDR3 is given with its conserved first and last residue. A D gene is named only where the DNA matches it firmly. The listing skips clone size in some rows; elsewhere it reads once, few, many or a size class.

>TRBJ1-1|-|once|TRBV9
CASSVEEGGSTEAFF
TGTGCCAGCAGCGTAGAGGAGGGAGGGTCCACTGAAGCTTTCTTT
>TRBJ1-1|-|few|TRBV5-6
CASSLMWRDTEAFF
TGTGCCAGCAGCTTGATGTGGAGGGACACTGAAGCTTTCTTT
>TRBJ2-1|TRBD2|-|TRBV7-8
CASSLDRTSGGYNEQFF
TGTGCCAGCAGCTTAGACAGGACTAGCGGGGGTTACAATGAGCAGTTCTTC
>TRBJ1-2|-|-|TRBV5-1
CASSLATGPYGYTF
TGCGCCAGCAGCTTGGCGACAGGTCCCTATGGCTACACCTTC
>TRBJ1-4|TRBD1|-|TRBV18
CASSPGQLEKLFF
TGTGCCAGCTCACCGGGACAGCTAGAAAAACTGTTTTTT
>TRBJ1-1|-|-|TRBV9
CASSVATVPGTEAFF
TGTGCCAGCAGCGTAGCGACAGTACCTGGGACTGAAGCTTTCTTT
>TRBJ1-6|TRBD1|-|TRBV11-1
CASSSVGQNNSPLHF
TGTGCCAGCAGCTCCGTGGGACAGAATAATTCACCCCTCCACTTT
>TRBJ1-2|-|-|TRBV5-5
CASSSTPAGSGYTF
TGTGCCAGCAGCTCTACACCCGCGGGGAGCGGCTACACCTTC
>TRBJ1-4|TRBD1|once|TRBV5-1
CASSLGTGANEKLFF
TGCGCCAGCAGCTTGGGGACAGGGGCTAATGAAAAACTGTTTTTT
>TRBJ1-1|-|-|TRBV5-1
CASSLLATGDTEAFF
TGCGCCAGCAGCTTGTTGGCGACCGGGGACACTGAAGCTTTCTTT
>TRBJ2-7|-|-|TRBV10-3
CAISEVGGLTYEQYF
TGTGCCATCAGTGAGGTCGGCGGTTTGACCTACGAGCAGTACTTC
>TRBJ2-5|TRBD1|-|TRBV7-6
CASSLLRQGEETQYF
TGTGCCAGCAGCTTACTCCGACAGGGCGAAGAGACCCAGTACTTC
>TRBJ2-3|TRBD2|few|TRBV9
CASSVGLAGGMTSTDTQYF
TGTGCCAGCAGCGTAGGACTAGCGGGGGGCATGACTAGCACAGATACGCAGTATTTT
>TRBJ1-2|TRBD1|few|TRBV19
CASSRLGTANYGYTF
TGTGCCAGTAGTCGTCTTGGGACAGCAAACTATGGCTACACCTTC
>TRBJ2-1|-|-|TRBV13
CASSLGGGLNEQFF
TGTGCCAGCAGCTTAGGCGGGGGTTTAAATGAGCAGTTCTTC
>TRBJ2-7|-|-|TRBV5-1
CASSTAEGTYEQYF
TGCGCCAGCAGCACGGCGGAGGGGACCTACGAGCAGTACTTC
>TRBJ1-4|TRBD1|-|TRBV7-9
CASSSQRSSGQGAREKLFF
TGTGCCAGCAGCTCCCAGCGCTCTTCTGGACAGGGGGCGAGAGAAAAACTGTTTTTT
>TRBJ2-7|TRBD2|-|TRBV4-1
CASSPGLRPYEQYF
TGCGCCAGCAGCCCGGGACTACGCCCCTACGAGCAGTACTTC
>TRBJ1-1|TRBD1|-|TRBV7-9
CASSYTGDTEAFF
TGTGCCAGCAGCTATACAGGGGACACTGAAGCTTTCTTT
>TRBJ2-1|TRBD1|-|TRBV19
CASRDRGGLREQFF
TGTGCCAGTAGAGACAGGGGGGGTTTACGTGAGCAGTTCTTC
>TRBJ2-2|TRBD1|once|TRBV19
CASRNRGDTGELFF
TGTGCCAGTAGGAACAGGGGGGACACCGGGGAGCTGTTTTTT
>TRBJ1-1|TRBD1|-|TRBV27
CASSLFWDRAGAVNTEAFF
TGTGCCAGCAGTTTATTTTGGGACAGGGCCGGGGCCGTGAACACTGAAGCTTTCTTT
>TRBJ1-2|-|-|TRBV19
CASSGNREGYTF
TGTGCCAGTAGTGGGAACAGGGAAGGCTACACCTTC
>TRBJ2-7|-|-|TRBV7-2
CASRAGTGEQYF
TGTGCCAGCAGGGCCGGAACAGGGGAGCAGTACTTC
>TRBJ1-2|TRBD1|-|TRBV20-1
CSANRGEGYTF
TGCAGTGCTAACAGGGGGGAGGGCTACACCTTC
>TRBJ1-6|TRBD1|-|TRBV13
CASSLGQGGSPLHF
TGTGCCAGCAGCCTCGGACAGGGAGGGTCACCCCTCCACTTT
>TRBJ2-7|-|-|TRBV7-3
CASSLLVAGKLVSSNEQYF
TGTGCCAGCAGCTTACTTGTTGCGGGGAAACTCGTATCCTCCAACGAGCAGTACTTC
>TRBJ2-7|TRBD2|-|TRBV7-2
CASSLGSGGLGSEQYF
TGTGCCAGCAGCTTAGGTAGCGGGGGCCTCGGATCCGAGCAGTACTTC